This T cell receptor beta chain was obtained from a study of blood T cells in healthy people across ages. General study findings and limits: Naive T cell percentage strongly correlated with TCR beta diversity. Among T cells, TCR beta diversity per million cells dropped roughly linearly as age rose.

Trimming removed 4 bases from V and 1 base from J, with 16 bases in between. The V gene's germline CDR1 is MDHEN and CDR2 SYDVKM. The CDR3 length is 16 residues. Concerning this clonotype itself: Its antigen is unknown.

For the second PCR, which ran for roughly 6 to 12 cycles, a sample-barcoded 5' primer and a J-beta primer mix were used. Sequencing recovered at least 2.5 million CDR3-containing paired-end reads from each sample. MiXCR, run by TCRdb on the 5' RACE reads, gives a single entry per CDR3 protein. The sample consists of under 950,000 distinct CDR3 sequences, about a fifth of them appearing once. The chain is built from TRBV28 and TRBJ1-1, with D possibly being TRBD1 (6 bases). Material: blood. The TCR originated in a man in his 70s in good health. The CDR3 reads CASSWGVGGRNTEAFF. In nucleotides, the CDR3 is TGTGCCAGCAGTTGGGGGGTAGGGGGGAGGAACACTGAAGCTTTCTTT.